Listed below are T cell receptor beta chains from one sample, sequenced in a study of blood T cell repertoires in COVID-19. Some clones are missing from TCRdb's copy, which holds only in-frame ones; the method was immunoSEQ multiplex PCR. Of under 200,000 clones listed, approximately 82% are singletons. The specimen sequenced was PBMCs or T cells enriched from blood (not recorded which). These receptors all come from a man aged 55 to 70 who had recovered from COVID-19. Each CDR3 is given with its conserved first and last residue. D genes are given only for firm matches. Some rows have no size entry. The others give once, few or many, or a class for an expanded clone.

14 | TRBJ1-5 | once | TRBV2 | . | TGTGCCAGCCAGATCGGGTATAGCAATCAGCCCCAGCATTTT | CASQIGYSNQPQHF
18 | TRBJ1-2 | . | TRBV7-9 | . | TGTGCCAGCAGCTTAAGGGTAGGAGGAGCCGAAACTAACTATGGCTACACCTTC | CASSLRVGGAETNYGYTF
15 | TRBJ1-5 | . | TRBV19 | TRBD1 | TGTGCCAGTAGTACTCCTAACAGGGGCGATCAGCCCCAGCATTTT | CASSTPNRGDQPQHF
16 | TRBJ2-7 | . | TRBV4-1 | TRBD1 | TGCGCCAGCAGCCAAGAAGGGACAGGGGCCTCCTACGAGCAGTACTTC | CASSQEGTGASYEQYF
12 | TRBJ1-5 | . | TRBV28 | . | TGTGCCACCCGGGGAAGCTTGCAGCCCCAGCATTTT | CATRGSLQPQHF
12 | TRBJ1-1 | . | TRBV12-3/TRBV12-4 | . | TGTGCCAGCAGTCGAGGGGAGGTTGAAGCTTTCTTT | CASSRGEVEAFF
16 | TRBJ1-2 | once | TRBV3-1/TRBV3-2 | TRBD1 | TGTGCCAGCAGCCAATTGGGACAGGGGGTAGACTATGGCTACACCTTC | CASSQLGQGVDYGYTF
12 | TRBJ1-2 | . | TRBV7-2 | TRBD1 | TGTGCCAGCAGCCAGGGGGCGCGGGGCTACACCTTC | CASSQGARGYTF
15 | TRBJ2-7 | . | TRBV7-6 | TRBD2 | TGTGCCAGCAGCTTTAGCGGGAGTCCGCCCTACGAGCAGTACTTC | CASSFSGSPPYEQYF
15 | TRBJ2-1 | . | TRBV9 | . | TGTGCCAGCAGCCCTTTTTCGGGAGAGTCTTTTGAGCAGTTCTTC | CASSPFSGESFEQFF
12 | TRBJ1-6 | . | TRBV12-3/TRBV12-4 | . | TGTGCCAGCAGTTTGAACAGGGAATCACTCCACTTT | CASSLNRESLHF
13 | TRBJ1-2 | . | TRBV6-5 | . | TGTGCCAGCAGTTACGGAGGGGCGGGAGGCTACACCTTC | CASSYGGAGGYTF
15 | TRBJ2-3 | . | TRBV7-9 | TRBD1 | TGTGCCAGCAGCTTAGGAGGGACAGGATCAGATACGCAGTATTTT | CASSLGGTGSDTQYF
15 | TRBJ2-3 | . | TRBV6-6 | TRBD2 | TGTGCCAGCTCTGGGACTAGCGGAGGCACAGATACGCAGTATTTT | CASSGTSGGTDTQYF
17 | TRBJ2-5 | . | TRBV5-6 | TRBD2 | TGTGCCAGCAGCTTGGCCGGACTAGCGGGGGGCCAAGAGACCCAGTACTTC | CASSLAGLAGGQETQYF
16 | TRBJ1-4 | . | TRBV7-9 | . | TGTGCCAGCAGCCCTGGAGAATTAAGCTCCCGGGAAAAACTGTTTTTT | CASSPGELSSREKLFF
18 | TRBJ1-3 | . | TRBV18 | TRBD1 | TGTGCCAGCTCAGCGACAGGGGCGGAAGAAATCTCTGGAAACACCATATATTTT | CASSATGAEEISGNTIYF
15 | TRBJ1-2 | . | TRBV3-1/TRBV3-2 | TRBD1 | TGTGCCAGCAGCCGGGACAGGGTAAGAAACTATGGCTACACCTTC | CASSRDRVRNYGYTF
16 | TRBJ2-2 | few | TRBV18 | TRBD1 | TGTGCCAGCTCACCGACCGGGACAGGGGCCACCGGGGAGCTGTTTTTT | CASSPTGTGATGELFF
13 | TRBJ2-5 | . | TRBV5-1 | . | TGCGCCAGCAGCTCCACGTACCGGGAGACCCAGTACTTC | CASSSTYRETQYF
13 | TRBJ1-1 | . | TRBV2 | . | TGTGCCAGCAGTGGGGGGGGGAACACTGAAGCTTTCTTT | CASSGGGNTEAFF
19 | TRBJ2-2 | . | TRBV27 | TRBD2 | TGTGCCAGCAGTTCCGGTTTCGGGCTAGCGGGAGGGCGCACCGGGGAGCTGTTTTTT | CASSSGFGLAGGRTGELFF